The rows below give T cell receptor beta chains drawn from one sample of a study of blood T cell repertoires in COVID-19. Method: immunoSEQ multiplex PCR; TCRdb's copy keeps in-frame clones and lacks some. This repertoire shows over 25,000 clones, 84% found once; its top ten account for roughly 10%. Sequencing was performed on peripheral blood. The receptor set was obtained from an elderly man with active COVID-19. Both conserved end residues are part of each CDR3. The order of the fields is D gene, V gene, J gene, clone size, CDR3 DNA, CDR3 protein. A D gene is named only where the DNA matches it firmly. The size field is filled for only some rows; it gives once, few, many or a size class.

TRBD1	TRBV6-5	TRBJ1-3	.	TGTGCCAGCAGGCGGACAGGGTCTGGAAACACCATATATTTT	CASRRTGSGNTIYF
TRBD2	TRBV5-1	TRBJ2-1	.	TGCGCCAGCAGCTTGGTGTCCGGGACTAGCGGCTACAATGAGCAGTTCTTC	CASSLVSGTSGYNEQFF
TRBD2	TRBV4-1	TRBJ2-1	.	TGCGCCAGCAGCCAGCCCTGGGGACTAGCGGACGACAATGAGCAGTTCTTC	CASSQPWGLADDNEQFF
TRBD1	TRBV6-4	TRBJ1-2	.	TGTGCCAGCAGTGGGAACAGGGGAGGCTACACCTTC	CASSGNRGGYTF
TRBD1	TRBV2	TRBJ1-2	once	TGTGCCAGCTTGCAGGGGGTAGAGCTAAGCTACACCTTC	CASLQGVELSYTF
.	TRBV2	TRBJ1-4	.	TGTGCCAGCAGCGGTGGGGCAGGGAACAAACTGTTTTTT	CASSGGAGNKLFF
TRBD1	TRBV6-5	TRBJ1-2	.	TGTGCCAGCAGTTCTGTAACAGGGGGCACCCCCTATGGCTACACCTTC	CASSSVTGGTPYGYTF
.	TRBV11-3	TRBJ2-2	.	TGTGCCAGCAGCTTAGAACCCCACACGAACACCGGGGAGCTGTTTTTT	CASSLEPHTNTGELFF
TRBD1	TRBV12-3/TRBV12-4	TRBJ1-2	few	TGTGCCAGCAGTTTGGCAGGGGGAAGTGGCTACACCTTC	CASSLAGGSGYTF
.	TRBV19	TRBJ1-2	.	TGTGCCAGTAGTTTTAACGACAGAGCCTATGGCTACACCTTC	CASSFNDRAYGYTF
.	TRBV7-3	TRBJ2-7	.	TGTGCCAGCAGCTTAACTTCAGGGGAACTCTACGAGCAGTACTTC	CASSLTSGELYEQYF
.	TRBV30	TRBJ2-3	.	TGTGCCTGGGAACTCTCCGGTACGCAGTATTTT	CAWELSGTQYF
.	TRBV3-1/TRBV3-2	TRBJ1-5	.	TGTGCCAGCAGCCAAAGTGGGGGAGGGAGCAATCAGCCCCAGCATTTT	CASSQSGGGSNQPQHF
TRBD1	TRBV6-5	TRBJ2-7	.	TGTGCCAGCAGTTACTCTCGACAGGGGGCAACCGAGCAGTACTTC	CASSYSRQGATEQYF
TRBD1	TRBV9	TRBJ2-3	.	TGTGCCAGCAGCGCCCAGGGGGCTAGCACAGATACGCAGTATTTT	CASSAQGASTDTQYF
.	TRBV6-5	TRBJ1-5	.	TGTGCCAGCAGTTACAGGGGTTACGGCAATCAGCCCCAGCATTTT	CASSYRGYGNQPQHF
TRBD1	TRBV5-1	TRBJ2-5	.	TGCGCCAGCAGCTTTCTTGGGACAGGAGAGACCCAGTACTTC	CASSFLGTGETQYF
.	TRBV3-1/TRBV3-2	TRBJ2-1	.	TGTGCCAGCAGCCAAAGTGCAGGCAATGAGCAGTTCTTC	CASSQSAGNEQFF
TRBD1	TRBV5-1	TRBJ1-1	.	TGCGCCAGCAGCCGGGGGCCAGGGGGTTGGACTGAAGCTTTCTTT	CASSRGPGGWTEAFF
.	TRBV7-9	TRBJ2-7	.	TGTGCCAGCAGCCCACGACAGGCCTTGTTCGAGCAGTACTTC	CASSPRQALFEQYF
TRBD2	TRBV7-9	TRBJ2-1	.	TGTGCCAGCAGCCAAGGACTAGCGGGGGTGGGGAGCTCCTACAATGAGCAGTTCTTC	CASSQGLAGVGSSYNEQFF
TRBD1	TRBV11-2	TRBJ2-7	.	TGTGCCAGCAGCCGCGGAACAGGGGGCTTGTACGAGCAGTACTTC	CASSRGTGGLYEQYF
.	TRBV5-1	TRBJ2-2	.	TGCGCCAGCAGCTTGAGTTCGAGTTCCGGGGAGCTGTTTTTT	CASSLSSSSGELFF
.	TRBV19	TRBJ1-5	.	TGTGCCAGTAGTATTATGGGAGTTACGGGTCAGCCCCAGCATTTT	CASSIMGVTGQPQHF
.	TRBV9	TRBJ2-3	.	TGTGCCAGCCAGAACGGGGGGCAGAGCACAGATACGCAGTATTTT	CASQNGGQSTDTQYF
TRBD1	TRBV6-6	TRBJ2-4	.	TGTGCCACCCAACAGGGGGCGCAGACCAAAAACATTCAGTACTTC	CATQQGAQTKNIQYF
TRBD2	TRBV19	TRBJ2-1	.	TGTGCCAGTAATTTAGGGCTAGCGGGGGGGAACTACAATGAGCAGTTCTTC	CASNLGLAGGNYNEQFF
TRBD2	TRBV7-6	TRBJ2-1	.	TGTGCCAGCAGCGTCTATGCTAGCGGGGGGGCCAATGAGCAGTTCTTC	CASSVYASGGANEQFF
TRBD1	TRBV19	TRBJ2-2	few	TGTGCCAGTAAAGGGGACAGACACACCGGGGAGCTGTTTTTT	CASKGDRHTGELFF
TRBD2	TRBV5-1	TRBJ2-7	.	TGCGCCAGCAGCCCGGGACTAGCGGGGGGGCTCGAGCAGTACTTC	CASSPGLAGGLEQYF
TRBD2	TRBV2	TRBJ2-1	.	TGTGCCTCCCGGTCGCGGGGGGGATACAATGAGCAGTTCTTC	CASRSRGGYNEQFF
.	TRBV7-2	TRBJ2-7	.	TGTGCCAGCAGCCGACAGGTCCGCTACGAGCAGTACTTC	CASSRQVRYEQYF
TRBD1	TRBV29-1	TRBJ2-7	.	TGCAGCGATTGGACAGGGGGTCTCTACGAGCAGTACTTC	CSDWTGGLYEQYF
.	TRBV4-1	TRBJ1-2	.	TGCGCCAGCAGCCAAGATCAGAGGACAGTCCCCGGCTACACCTTC	CASSQDQRTVPGYTF
TRBD2	TRBV4-1	TRBJ2-2	.	TGCGCCAGCAGCCAAATCGGATTAGCGGGGGGCAACACCGGGGAGCTGTTTTTT	CASSQIGLAGGNTGELFF
.	TRBV3-1/TRBV3-2	TRBJ1-6	.	TGTGCCAGCAGCCAACCTTCGTCGGGGGCACCCCTCCACTTT	CASSQPSSGAPLHF
.	TRBV19	TRBJ1-5	.	TGTGCCAGTAGTATGGGGCGGCACAATCAGCCCCAGCATTTT	CASSMGRHNQPQHF
.	TRBV7-5	TRBJ1-2	.	TGTGCCAGAAGCTCCCGGGAGCCTAGCGGCTACACCTTC	CARSSREPSGYTF
.	TRBV19	TRBJ1-2	.	TGTGCCAGTACCTCGACAGATATGCTCTATGGCTACACCTTC	CASTSTDMLYGYTF
TRBD1	TRBV3-1/TRBV3-2	TRBJ2-7	once	TGTGCCAGCAGTATGAGGGGGCGACACGAGCAGTACTTC	CASSMRGRHEQYF